Listed below are T cell receptor beta chains from one sample, sequenced in a study of blood T cell repertoires in COVID-19. Produced via immunoSEQ multiplex PCR; TCRdb's table is partial and in-frame only. The table has roughly 120,000 clones, 75% to 90% seen once. The material sequenced was peripheral blood. The receptors derive from a man aged 70-80 years with acute or convalescent COVID-19. The CDR3 runs from the conserved cysteine through the conserved F or W. D genes are given only for firm matches. Clone size is given for some rows only: seen once, a few or many times, or a class if the clone is expanded.

clone_size: few
d_call: .
v_call: TRBV3-1/TRBV3-2
j_call: TRBJ2-7
cdr3_nt: TGTGCCAGCAGCCATGTATACGAGCAGTACTTC
cdr3_aa: CASSHVYEQYF

clone_size: .
d_call: TRBD1
v_call: TRBV9
j_call: TRBJ2-7
cdr3_nt: TGTGCCAGCACTCCCGGGACAGGATCCGTCGAGCAGTACTTC
cdr3_aa: CASTPGTGSVEQYF

clone_size: .
d_call: .
v_call: TRBV10-3
j_call: TRBJ1-1
cdr3_nt: TGTGCCATCAGTGTGCCAGGGAACACTGAAGCTTTCTTT
cdr3_aa: CAISVPGNTEAFF

clone_size: .
d_call: .
v_call: TRBV18
j_call: TRBJ1-4
cdr3_nt: TGTGCCAGCTCACCTGGCGCCCTCAGGGTTACAAGTGAAAAACTGTTTTTT
cdr3_aa: CASSPGALRVTSEKLFF

clone_size: few
d_call: .
v_call: TRBV6-5
j_call: TRBJ1-1
cdr3_nt: TGTGCCAGCAGTACACACCTGAACACTGAAGCTTTCTTT
cdr3_aa: CASSTHLNTEAFF

clone_size: .
d_call: TRBD2
v_call: TRBV5-7
j_call: TRBJ2-7
cdr3_nt: TGTGCCAGCAGCCCCGCGGGGGGGGCCACCTACGAGCAGTACTTC
cdr3_aa: CASSPAGGATYEQYF

clone_size: .
d_call: .
v_call: TRBV6-5
j_call: TRBJ1-2
cdr3_nt: TGTGCCAGCAGTTACTCCCTGAACTATGGCTACACCTTC
cdr3_aa: CASSYSLNYGYTF

clone_size: few
d_call: .
v_call: TRBV30
j_call: TRBJ1-3
cdr3_nt: TGTGCCTGTGACACCGACTCTGGAAACACCATATATTTT
cdr3_aa: CACDTDSGNTIYF

clone_size: few
d_call: .
v_call: TRBV5-1
j_call: TRBJ1-2
cdr3_nt: TGCGCCAGCAGCTTGAATCGTCAGACTTACTACACCTTC
cdr3_aa: CASSLNRQTYYTF

clone_size: .
d_call: .
v_call: TRBV4-1
j_call: TRBJ1-4
cdr3_nt: TGCGCCAGCAGCCAATGGCGGGGGCAGGCCGCCTATAATGAAAAACTGTTTTTT
cdr3_aa: CASSQWRGQAAYNEKLFF

clone_size: .
d_call: TRBD2
v_call: TRBV9
j_call: TRBJ2-1
cdr3_nt: TGTGCCAGCAGCGTAGTTAGCGGGGGGGCCGGTGAGCAGTTCTTC
cdr3_aa: CASSVVSGGAGEQFF

clone_size: once
d_call: TRBD1
v_call: TRBV7-9
j_call: TRBJ2-1
cdr3_nt: TGTGCCAGCAGCCAAAGATTCACAGGGGGCTTAAGCAATGAGCAGTTCTTC
cdr3_aa: CASSQRFTGGLSNEQFF

clone_size: .
d_call: .
v_call: TRBV2
j_call: TRBJ1-2
cdr3_nt: TGTGCCAGCATCCGAGACAGGCTAGGCTACACCTTC
cdr3_aa: CASIRDRLGYTF

clone_size: .
d_call: TRBD2
v_call: TRBV24-1
j_call: TRBJ2-1
cdr3_nt: TGTGCCACCAGTGAAGCGGGGGGGCTTAATGAGCAGTTCTTC
cdr3_aa: CATSEAGGLNEQFF

clone_size: .
d_call: TRBD1
v_call: TRBV18
j_call: TRBJ2-2
cdr3_nt: TGTGCCAGCTCATCCGGGACAGCCACCGGGGAGCTGTTTTTT
cdr3_aa: CASSSGTATGELFF

clone_size: once
d_call: TRBD1
v_call: TRBV9
j_call: TRBJ2-3
cdr3_nt: TGTGCCAGCAGCGCAGGGGGCTGGACAGATACGCAGTATTTT
cdr3_aa: CASSAGGWTDTQYF

clone_size: once
d_call: TRBD1
v_call: TRBV7-9
j_call: TRBJ1-2
cdr3_nt: TGTGCCAGCAGCTTAGGGACAGGGGGTTCGCGCTATGGCTACACCTTC
cdr3_aa: CASSLGTGGSRYGYTF

clone_size: .
d_call: TRBD1
v_call: TRBV7-8
j_call: TRBJ1-1
cdr3_nt: TGTGCCAGCAGCACGGACAGGGTTGTCACTGAAGCTTTCTTT
cdr3_aa: CASSTDRVVTEAFF

clone_size: few
d_call: .
v_call: TRBV6-1
j_call: TRBJ2-7
cdr3_nt: TGTGCCAGCAGTGAGTACAACTCGCGGACTGTACCCTACGAGCAGTACTTC
cdr3_aa: CASSEYNSRTVPYEQYF

clone_size: .
d_call: TRBD1
v_call: TRBV7-3
j_call: TRBJ1-6
cdr3_nt: TGTGCCAGCAGCTTTCAGGGGGCGCAAAATTCACCCCTCCACTTT
cdr3_aa: CASSFQGAQNSPLHF